A single T cell receptor beta chain is shown here with its context. Using genomic DNA as the template, TCR beta VDJ and CDR3 profiling was carried out. TCRdb reprocessed the reads with MiXCR, giving one entry per CDR3 protein. Of 75,000 to 80,000 distinct CDR3 sequences listed, roughly three quarters are singletons. CDR3 length equals 16 residues. Germline loops: CDR1 LNHNV, CDR2 YYDKDF (reference sequence). V was cut by 1 base and J by 1 base, with 14 bases left in between. Sequencing was done on patients that had shown CD8+CD57+ cell expansion by flow cytometry. This entry is derived from a study of CD8+CD57+ T cells in acquired aplastic anemia.

Specimen: sorted CD4+, CD8+, or CD8+CD57+ T cells (not recorded which) from PBMCs. The clonotype was recovered from a human donor with aplastic anemia. The chain couples TRBV15 to TRBJ2-7; maybe TRBD1 (6 bases). The CDR3 is CATSRAGTWGSYEQYF. CDR3 sequence (DNA): TGTGCCACCAGCAGAGCCGGGACATGGGGTTCCTACGAGCAGTACTTC.